These T cell receptor beta chains were read from a single sample in a study of breast tumors, draining lymph nodes, adjacent tissues. TCRdb re-derived calls from the multiplex PCR reads in MiXCR, one entry per CDR3 protein. This table has about 220,000 distinct CDR3 sequences, 30% to 35% appearing once. The sequencing input was axillary lymph node tissue. Source of these receptors: a female donor with breast cancer. Some clones in this sample may be carry-over from other donors' samples. The CDR3 runs from the conserved cysteine through the conserved F or W. The D gene is left open where the match is weak. Not every row has a clone size; where given, it reads once, few, many or a size class.

clone_size j_call d_call cdr3_length v_call cdr3_aa cdr3_nt
many TRBJ2-7 TRBD1 14 TRBV2 CARRRDRTGYEQYF TGTGCCAGAAGACGGGACAGGACCGGCTACGAGCAGTACTTC
many TRBJ2-5 . 16 TRBV5-1 CASSPLRQSGWETQYF TGCGCCAGCAGCCCGTTACGTCAGTCAGGGTGGGAGACCCAGTACTTC
many TRBJ2-2 TRBD2 18 TRBV12-3/TRBV12-4 CASSPRGLAGLTTGELFF TGTGCCAGCAGCCCGAGGGGGCTAGCGGGACTAACGACCGGGGAGCTGTTTTTT
few TRBJ1-4 . 15 TRBV4-3 CASSPLGGANEKLFF TGCGCCAGCAGCCCCCTGGGGGGGGCTAATGAAAAACTGTTTTTT
many TRBJ2-7 . 14 TRBV12-3/TRBV12-4 CASSFEHRAYEQYF TGTGCCAGCAGTTTCGAGCATCGGGCCTACGAGCAGTACTTC
many TRBJ2-2 TRBD2 18 TRBV7-3 CASSFRAGGTMNTGELFF TGTGCCAGCAGCTTTAGGGCCGGGGGGACTATGAACACCGGGGAGCTGTTTTTT
. TRBJ1-4 . 16 TRBV15 CATSRGLAGDNEKLFF TGTGCCACCAGCAGAGGTCTTGCTGGGGATAATGAAAAACTGTTTTTT
. TRBJ1-6 . 16 TRBV9 CASSDSAGGWNSPLHF TGTGCCAGCAGCGATAGCGCGGGGGGTTGGAATTCACCCCTCCACTTT
few TRBJ2-2 TRBD2 15 TRBV5-8 CASSLASGKTGELFF TGTGCCAGCAGCTTGGCAAGCGGGAAAACCGGGGAGCTGTTTTTT
many TRBJ1-4 . 15 TRBV25-1 CASSYTEPTNEKLFF TGTGCCAGCAGTTATACCGAACCAACTAATGAAAAACTGTTTTTT
. TRBJ2-7 . 15 TRBV12-5 CASGFVLAGGYEQYF TGTGCTAGTGGTTTCGTACTAGCAGGAGGCTACGAGCAGTACTTC
many TRBJ2-7 . 12 TRBV20-1 CSARDTSYEQYF TGCAGTGCTAGAGACACCTCCTACGAGCAGTACTTC
. TRBJ2-3 . 14 TRBV5-1 CASSLVTDTDTQYF TGCGCCAGCAGCTTGGTGACGGACACAGATACGCAGTATTTT
many TRBJ2-1 TRBD1 11 TRBV6-5 CASSRQGWWFF TGTGCCAGCAGCAGACAGGGTTGGTGGTTCTTC
. TRBJ2-6 . 12 TRBV6-5 CATQQGANVLTF TGTGCCACCCAACAGGGGGCCAACGTCCTGACTTTC
. TRBJ1-2 TRBD1 14 TRBV5-4 CASSRRQGSFGYTF TGTGCCAGCAGCCGCCGACAGGGCTCCTTTGGCTACACCTTC
many TRBJ2-5 TRBD2 16 TRBV20-1 CSANARTSGSKETQYF TGCAGTGCAAACGCTAGGACTAGCGGGAGTAAAGAGACCCAGTACTTC
many TRBJ1-2 . 14 TRBV28 CASRIGTANYGYTF TGTGCCAGCAGAATCGGCACTGCTAACTATGGCTACACCTTC
many TRBJ2-7 TRBD2 13 TRBV20-1 CSAGGASSYEQYF TGCAGTGCCGGGGGGGCTAGCTCCTACGAGCAGTACTTC
many TRBJ2-5 . 11 TRBV25-1 CASSDEETQYF TGTGCCAGCAGTGATGAAGAGACCCAGTACTTC
. TRBJ2-1 TRBD2 13 TRBV20-1 CSAGPAGANEQFF TGCAGTGCTGGGCCAGCGGGAGCCAATGAGCAGTTCTTC
. TRBJ2-3 . 16 TRBV2 CATRPGPQKGADTQYF TGTGCCACCAGACCGGGACCCCAAAAAGGGGCAGATACGCAGTATTTT